This T cell receptor beta chain appears in the sequencing data of a study of CD8 T cells in Susac syndrome. Study results and limitations: The TCR sequencing and HLA analysis in the study involved a relatively small number of individuals, as the study acknowledged.

The authors carried out high-throughput sequencing of TCR beta. They applied it to CD8+ and CD4+ T cells obtained from blood. Both CD4+ and CD8+ T cells were negatively isolated, and TEMRA cells underwent FACS enrichment. Reverse transcription used about 0.45 to 1 ug RNA and random hexamers. Multiplex PCR with immunoSEQ amplified the TCR beta CDR3 across 54 Vbeta and 13 Jbeta. MiXCR was run by TCRdb on the immunoSEQ multiplex PCR reads, yielding one entry per CDR3 protein. The sample holds roughly 150,000 distinct CDR3 sequences, roughly 95% seen once. Notes on this clonotype: Its cognate antigen is unknown.

Germline values: CDR1 KGHSH, CDR2 LQKENI. The CDR3 loop spans 15 amino acids. Between the trimmed V and J ends, which lost 0 bases and 3 bases, there was a span of 6 bases. V gene TRBV18 combines with J gene TRBJ2-6; D not certain. The clonotype originates from a human donor with multiple sclerosis. Input material: CD4+ T cells from PBMCs. Here the CDR3 reads CASSPPSIGANVLTF. The CDR3 DNA is TGTGCCAGCTCACCACCTTCGATTGGGGCCAACGTCCTGACTTTC. Using reference TRBV18 and TRBJ2-6 for the parts outside the CDR3, the full variable domain is NAGVMQNPRHLVRRRGQEARLRCSPMKGHSHVYWYRQLPEEGLKFMVYLQKENIIDESGMPKERFSAEFPKEGPSILRIQQVVRGDSAAYFCASSPPSIGANVLTFGAGSRLTVL.